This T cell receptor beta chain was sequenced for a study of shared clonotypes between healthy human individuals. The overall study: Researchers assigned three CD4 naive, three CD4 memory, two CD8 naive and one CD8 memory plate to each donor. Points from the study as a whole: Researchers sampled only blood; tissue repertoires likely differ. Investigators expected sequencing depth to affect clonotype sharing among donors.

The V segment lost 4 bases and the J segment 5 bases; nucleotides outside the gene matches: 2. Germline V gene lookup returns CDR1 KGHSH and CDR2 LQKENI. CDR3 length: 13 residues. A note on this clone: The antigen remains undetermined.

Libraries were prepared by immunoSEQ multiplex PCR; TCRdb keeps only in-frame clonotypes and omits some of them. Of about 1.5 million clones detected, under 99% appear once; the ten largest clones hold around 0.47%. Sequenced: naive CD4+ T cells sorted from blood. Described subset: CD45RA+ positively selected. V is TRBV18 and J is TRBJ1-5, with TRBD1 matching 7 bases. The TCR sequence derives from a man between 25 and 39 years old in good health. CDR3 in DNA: TGTGCCAGCTCACAGGGGGCTTATCAGCCCCAGCATTTT. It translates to CASSQGAYQPQHF.